Listed below are T cell receptor beta chains from one sample, sequenced in a study of blood T cell repertoires in COVID-19. Method: immunoSEQ multiplex PCR; TCRdb's copy keeps in-frame clones and lacks some. The sample has roughly 100,000 clones; more than 90% are singletons. What was sequenced was peripheral blood. Receptors originate from a woman between 45 and 60 years old with COVID-19, enrolled during active disease. CDR3s include the opening cysteine and the closing phenylalanine or tryptophan. A D gene is named only where the DNA matches it firmly. Not every row has a clone size; where given, it reads once, few, many or a size class.

>-|-|TRBV3-1/TRBV3-2|TRBJ1-2
TGTGCCAGCAGCCCAATGGACAGACCCAGCTATGGCTACACCTTC
CASSPMDRPSYGYTF
>-|-|TRBV18|TRBJ1-1
TGTGCCAGCTCACCTTCGGGTCTTAAAAACACTGAAGCTTTCTTT
CASSPSGLKNTEAFF
>TRBD1|-|TRBV6-5|TRBJ1-1
TGTGCCAGCACCGTTCCAGGGGGCGCGGGGGCTTTCTTT
CASTVPGGAGAFF
>-|-|TRBV25-1|TRBJ1-2
TGTGCCATCCACTTCCCCCAAAGAGGAGGGGCGGGCTATGGCTACACCTTC
CAIHFPQRGGAGYGYTF
>-|-|TRBV10-3|TRBJ2-1
TGTGCCATCAGCGACCCAGGGTACAATGAGCAGTTCTTC
CAISDPGYNEQFF
>-|-|TRBV4-1|TRBJ1-5
TGCGCCAGCAGCCAAGTTTCGGTTAGCAATCAGCCCCAGCATTTT
CASSQVSVSNQPQHF
>TRBD1|-|TRBV3-1/TRBV3-2|TRBJ1-6
TGTGCCAGCAGCCAATCCTCCTCGGACAGGGGTGTAGGGTCACCCCTCCACTTT
CASSQSSSDRGVGSPLHF
>-|once|TRBV6-5|TRBJ2-1
TGTGCCAGCTGGGAGAGGGGGAGTAATGAGCAGTTCTTC
CASWERGSNEQFF
>TRBD1|-|TRBV5-4|TRBJ1-1
TGTGCCAGCAGCCCGGCTGGACAGGGGAACACTGAAGCTTTCTTT
CASSPAGQGNTEAFF
>-|few|TRBV11-3|TRBJ2-2
TGTGCCAGCAGCCCTGTTAGTGAGGGCGAGCTGTTTTTT
CASSPVSEGELFF
>-|-|TRBV4-3|TRBJ2-5
TGCGCCAGCAGCCAAGAGGCTAGCGCCGGAGGGACCCAGTACTTC
CASSQEASAGGTQYF
>-|-|TRBV7-8|TRBJ1-5
TGTGCCAGCAGCTTGGCGGAGAGCAATCAGCCCCAGCATTTT
CASSLAESNQPQHF
>TRBD2|-|TRBV7-3|TRBJ2-6
TGTGCCAGCAGCTTAAACGCGGGAGACCCTGGGTTACTATACTCTGGGGCCAACGTCCTGACTTTC
CASSLNAGDPGLLYSGANVLTF
>-|-|TRBV5-1|TRBJ1-2
TGCGCCAGCAGCTTGGCTCCACAGGGCCCTATCTATGGCTACACCTTC
CASSLAPQGPIYGYTF
>-|-|TRBV7-8|TRBJ2-2
TGTGCCAGCAGCCCTAGACAGGCGAACACCGGGGAGCTGTTTTTT
CASSPRQANTGELFF
>TRBD1|-|TRBV24-1|TRBJ1-5
TGTGCCACCTCTCGACAGGGGGCGGGACAGCCCCAGCATTTT
CATSRQGAGQPQHF
>TRBD1|-|TRBV6-2/TRBV6-3|TRBJ2-4
TGTGCCAGCAGTTACTCGAGGGACAGGGCGGGAAACATTCAGTACTTC
CASSYSRDRAGNIQYF
>TRBD2|-|TRBV5-1|TRBJ2-6
TGCGCCAGCAGTTCCCGGGTAAGCGGGGGACCCTCTGGGGCCAACGTCCTGACTTTC
CASSSRVSGGPSGANVLTF
>TRBD1|-|TRBV15|TRBJ2-2
TGTGCCACCAGCAGAGGAGCAGGGGGCGTTACCGGGGAGCTGTTTTTT
CATSRGAGGVTGELFF
>TRBD1|-|TRBV7-6|TRBJ2-7
TGTGCCAGCAGCCTTGGGACAGGGCCCTCCTACGAGCAGTACTTC
CASSLGTGPSYEQYF
>-|-|TRBV27|TRBJ1-1
TGTGCCAGCAGTTCCCCGGGGACTGAAGCTTTCTTT
CASSSPGTEAFF
>-|few|TRBV7-2|TRBJ1-2
TGTGCCAGCAGCCTGGGGGGTATCTATGGCTACACCTTC
CASSLGGIYGYTF
>-|once|TRBV5-1|TRBJ1-4
TGCGCCAGCAGCCCCACACGTGCAACTAATGAAAAACTGTTTTTT
CASSPTRATNEKLFF
>-|-|TRBV6-1|TRBJ2-5
TGTGCCAGCAGTGAAGGGGGCCCAGAGACCCAGTACTTC
CASSEGGPETQYF
>-|-|TRBV6-1|TRBJ2-3
TGTGCCAGCAGTGACACCCGGGGAGATACGCAGTATTTT
CASSDTRGDTQYF
>TRBD1|-|TRBV11-3|TRBJ1-3
TGTGCCAGCAGCGCGACAGGGGGATTTGGAAACACCATATATTTT
CASSATGGFGNTIYF
>TRBD1|once|TRBV27|TRBJ1-1
TGTGCCAGCAGTTTTCAGGGGGCGCGTAGTGAAGCTTTCTTT
CASSFQGARSEAFF
>-|-|TRBV27|TRBJ2-4
TGTGCCAGCAGTATACTGAAAGGGGACATTCAGTACTTC
CASSILKGDIQYF
>TRBD1|-|TRBV5-1|TRBJ1-4
TGCGCCAGCAGCCTACAGGGGGCTACTAATGAAAAACTGTTTTTT
CASSLQGATNEKLFF
>TRBD1|-|TRBV5-1|TRBJ1-2
TGCGCCAGCAGCCCCCAGGACAGGGGGAATGGCTACACCTTC
CASSPQDRGNGYTF
>-|-|TRBV30|TRBJ1-5
TGTGCCTGGAGGGGGGGGCCCAATCAGCCCCAGCATTTT
CAWRGGPNQPQHF
>-|-|TRBV19|TRBJ1-2
TGTGCCAGTAGTATAGATCCAGGGGACACTGGCTACACCTTC
CASSIDPGDTGYTF